This passage covers 26 T cell receptor beta chains from one sample sequenced in a study of T cells in Graves' hyperthyroidism and ophthalmopathy (dated by TCRdb to between 2019 and 2020). Library generation was performed with multiplex PCR. The sequencer listed for this sample is Illumina HiSeq 2000. The TCR beta CDR3 regions were amplified from the RNA transcripts. The TCR CDR3 was subjected to a first round of RT-PCR using the HTBI primer set and the Qiagen OneStep RT-PCR kit. The public reads were run again by TCRdb, first through fastp at Q25 and then through MiXCR, and only productive beta chains were kept. One record per CDR3 amino acid sequence lists the most common genes and DNA. The sample records over 400,000 distinct CDR3 sequences, 20% to 25% of which are singletons. The ten biggest clones cover under 55% of the sample. Sequencing was done on a sample of blood. Source of these receptors: a woman in her 70s with Graves' ophthalmopathy.

This clonotype was detected a few times. The chain joins TRBV7-2 to TRBJ2-6; D is perhaps TRBD1 (5 bases). This CDR3 is 16 amino acids long. Trimming stripped 0 bases from V and 1 base from J, with 7 bases between. CDR1 is SGHTA and CDR2 is FQGNSA in the germline V gene. In DNA, the CDR3 is TGTGCCAGCAGCTTAGCTGCAGGGTCTGGGGCCAACGTCCTGACTTTC. Its protein product is CASSLAAGSGANVLTF.

Ten or more counts support this clonotype. The chain combines TRBV7-3 with TRBJ2-7, with D perhaps TRBD2 (6 bases). Germline-derived CDR1 and CDR2 are SGHTA and FQGTGA. The CDR3 extends over 14 amino acids. V was shortened by 2 bases and J by 6 bases, with 14 bases between the two germline ends. The CDR3 DNA sequence: TGTGCCAGCAGCTTAGGGGCCGGGGGTTCCGAGCAGTACTTC. Its translation is CASSLGAGGSEQYF. Full variable domain (remainder filled in from reference TRBV7-3 and TRBJ2-7): GAGVSQTPSNKVTEKGKYVELRCDPISGHTALYWYRQSLGQGPEFLIYFQGTGAADDSGLPNDRFFAVRPEGSVSTLKIQRTERGDSAVYLCASSLGAGGSEQYFGPGTRLTVT.

CDR3 DNA: TGTGCCAGCAGTTTAAGGGGGACAGATGGCTACACCTTC. It is translated as CASSLRGTDGYTF. J is TRBJ1-2 and V is TRBV28; 7 bases align to TRBD1. Germline trimming cut 2 bases from V and 6 bases from J; bases unmatched to any gene: 3. CDR3 size: 13 residues. Germline values: CDR1 MDHEN, CDR2 SYDVKM.

This clonotype was seen more than once but under ten times. The chain recombines TRBV28 with TRBJ2-2; TRBD2 is a possible D gene (6 bases). Germline CDR1 and CDR2: MDHEN and SYDVKM. This CDR3 has 15 amino acids. The V and J ends lost 4 bases and 7 bases respectively, with 16 bases between them. The CDR3 nucleotides are TGTGCCAGCAGTTCACAGAGACCCGGGAGCGGGGAGCTGTTTTTT. It is translated as CASSSQRPGSGELFF.

The V call is TRBV3-1, the J call TRBJ1-3; tentative D call: TRBD1 (5 bases). The germline V gene encodes CDR1 LGHDT and CDR2 YNNKEL (reference sequence). The CDR3 is 17 residues long. V lost 5 bases and J 1 base, leaving 18 bases between the germline ends. The CDR3 region has the DNA TGTGCCAGCAGCTTAGATGCAGGGATGGCTTCTGGAAACACCATATATTTT. Translation: CASSLDAGMASGNTIYF.

V is TRBV19 and J is TRBJ2-1; the match to TRBD2 covers 14 bases. The CDR3 is made up of 16 amino acids. Germline V gene data show CDR1 as LNHDA and CDR2 as SQIVND (reference sequence). Germline trimming cut 4 bases from V and 8 bases from J; bases unmatched to any gene: 7. CDR3 in amino acids: CASSTLGTSGSHEQFF. The DNA of the CDR3 is TGTGCCAGTAGTACCCTTGGGACTAGCGGGAGCCATGAGCAGTTCTTC.

This clonotype was counted between two and nine times. The V call is TRBV18, the J call TRBJ1-5, with 7 bases identical to TRBD1. V was clipped by 5 bases and J by 2 bases; unmatched bases: 6. The CDR3 consists of 15 residues. The germline V gene encodes CDR1 KGHSH and CDR2 LQKENI. Here the CDR3 DNA reads TGTGCCAGCTCAAGCGGGACAGTGCGCAATCAGCCCCAGCATTTT. Its protein product is CASSSGTVRNQPQHF.

The chain recombines TRBV19 with TRBJ2-3, with 8 bases that match TRBD2. The V and J ends lost 9 bases and 6 bases, in that order; junction bases with no gene match: 14. This CDR3 is built from 15 residues. CDR1 is LNHDA and CDR2 is SQIVND in the germline V gene (reference sequence). The CDR3 DNA sequence: TGTGCCAGCGCGGGAGGTAGCGGGAAGGGTGATACGCAGTATTTT. Translating it yields CASAGGSGKGDTQYF.

The sample holds a few counts of this clonotype. The chain combines TRBV5-1 with TRBJ1-4; no definite D call. V gave up 2 bases and J gave up 6 bases, with 11 bases separating them. The germline CDR1 and CDR2 sequences are SGHRS and YFSETQ. This CDR3 is built from 14 residues. Here the CDR3 DNA reads TGCGCCAGCAGCTTAACAATCCTGGATGAAAAACTGTTTTTT. It yields the protein CASSLTILDEKLFF. Based on the CDR3 plus reference TRBV5-1 and TRBJ1-4, the full variable domain is KAGVTQTPRYLIKTRGQQVTLSCSPISGHRSVSWYQQTPGQGLQFLFEYFSETQRNKGNFPGRFSGRQFSNSRSEMNVSTLELGDSALYLCASSLTILDEKLFFGSGTQLSVL.

This clonotype has only a few counts. The chain links TRBV5-4 to TRBJ2-1; the match to TRBD1 covers 11 bases. V lost 5 bases and J lost 4; bases outside the gene matches: 5. CDR1 and CDR2 from the germline V gene are SGHNT and YYREEE (reference sequence). This CDR3 spans 15 amino acids. DNA for the CDR3: TGTGCCAGCAGTCGGGACAGGGGGGGATACAATGAGCAGTTCTTC. Residues: CASSRDRGGYNEQFF.

This clonotype was counted only a few times. The chain uses TRBV20-1 and TRBJ1-5; TRBD1 agrees at 9 bases. This CDR3 comprises 16 residues. The V segment lost 0 bases and the J segment 6 bases; nucleotides outside the gene matches: 9. CDR1 DFQATT and CDR2 SNEGSKA come from the germline V gene (reference sequence). CDR3 DNA sequence: TGCAGTGCTAGAGATAGAGGGACAGGGTTTAGTCAGCCCCAGCATTTT. Amino acid sequence: CSARDRGTGFSQPQHF.

There are a few counts of this clonotype. The J gene is TRBJ1-6, the V gene TRBV11-2; the D is unclear. V was trimmed by 3 bases and J by 11 bases, leaving 8 bases between them. This CDR3 comprises 12 residues. Germline CDR1 is SGHAT and CDR2 is FQNNGV. CDR3 amino acids: CASSFGKTPLHF. The CDR3 DNA reads as TGTGCCAGCAGCTTCGGAAAAACACCCCTCCACTTT.

This clonotype has just a few counts. This chain links TRBV12-3 or TRBV12-4 with TRBJ1-4; D gene unclear. V was pared by 3 bases and J by 8 bases, with 13 bases between. The CDR3 runs to 14 residues. CDR3 region: CASSFRETGEKLFF. The CDR3 DNA reads as TGTGCCAGCAGTTTTAGGGAAACGGGAGAAAAACTGTTTTTT.

The table lists this clonotype with a few counts. The CDR3 spells CASIRGEGSEQYF. The CDR3 bases are TGTGCCAGCATTAGGGGGGAAGGCAGCGAGCAGTACTTC. J is TRBJ2-7 and V is TRBV6-5; D is possibly TRBD1 or TRBD2 (6 bases each). The ends were cut back, 7 bases at V and 6 bases at J, with 16 bases in the middle. Germline CDR1 reads MNHEY; CDR2 reads SVGAGI. This CDR3 comprises 13 residues.

This clonotype was detected ten times or more. The rearrangement joins TRBV4-3 to TRBJ1-1; no clear D gene. In germline, CDR1 is LGHNA, CDR2 YSLEER. CDR3 length: 13 amino acids. Trimming shortened V by 0 bases and J by 5 bases, and 7 bases separated the two germline ends. This CDR3 reads CASSQDWQTEAFF. The CDR3 DNA reads as TGCGCCAGCAGCCAAGATTGGCAGACTGAAGCTTTCTTT.

This clonotype has only a few counts. The genes are TRBV5-1 and TRBJ1-6, with D possibly matching TRBD1 (5 bases). V was pared by 0 bases and J by 1 base, with 8 bases between. Germline loops: CDR1 SGHRS, CDR2 YFSETQ. This CDR3 has 16 amino acids. The CDR3, as DNA: TGCGCCAGCAGCTTGGAGGGGCCTTCCTATAATTCACCCCTCCACTTT. The encoded protein is CASSLEGPSYNSPLHF.

In its sample, this clonotype was seen many times. The CDR3 sequence is CASSLAAGRGNQPQHF. The CDR3 DNA reads TGTGCCAGCAGTTTAGCGGCGGGGCGAGGAAATCAGCCCCAGCATTTT. The chain combines TRBV12-3 or TRBV12-4 with TRBJ1-5; perhaps TRBD1 as D (5 bases). The length of the CDR3 is 16 residues. V dropped 0 bases and J dropped 4 bases, with 13 bases sitting between them.

There are a few counts of this clonotype. The chain has TRBV7-2 and TRBJ1-6; D remains ambiguous. The CDR3 spans 16 residues. CDR1 and CDR2 from the germline V gene are SGHTA and FQGNSA. Trimming left V 7 bases short and J 0 bases short, with 13 bases between. Here the CDR3 DNA reads TGTGCCAGCACCCCGTCTGGGAGCTCCTATAATTCACCCCTCCACTTT. It codes for CASTPSGSSYNSPLHF.

This clonotype was observed a few times. The chain employs TRBV20-1 and TRBJ2-7; 7 bases are a match to TRBD1. This CDR3 region has 13 residues. Germline loops: CDR1 DFQATT, CDR2 SNEGSKA (reference sequence). With V trimmed by 4 bases and J by 4 bases, 7 bases remained unmatched. DNA of the CDR3: TGCAGTGCTATCCGGCAGGGGGTATACGAGCAGTACTTC. Its protein is CSAIRQGVYEQYF.

This clonotype was found many times. The rearrangement uses TRBV18 and TRBJ2-3; D uncertain. V was cut by 1 base and J by 2 bases, with 4 bases left in between. CDR3 length: 13 amino acids. Germline loops: CDR1 KGHSH, CDR2 LQKENI. The CDR3 is CASSPRVTDTQYF. The CDR3 bases are TGTGCCAGCTCACCACGGGTCACAGATACGCAGTATTTT.

The chain carries TRBV5-1 and TRBJ2-7; TRBD1 matches at 7 bases. The CDR3 runs to 15 residues. Trimming removed 0 bases from V and 2 bases from J; junction bases left unmatched: 5. Germline V lookup: CDR1 SGHRS, CDR2 YFSETQ. CDR3 sequence reads: CASSLVGQETYEQYF. As DNA, the CDR3 is TGCGCCAGCAGCTTGGTAGGACAGGAGACCTACGAGCAGTACTTC.

As concerns this clonotype: Because it lacks the conserved phenylalanine or tryptophan at the end, this CDR3 is likely a read error. The chain is built from TRBV3-1 and TRBJ2-7, with TRBD1 as a possible D gene (6 bases). Deletions cut 0 bases from V and 4 bases from J, with 19 bases between. The CDR3 totals 17 residues. Germline CDR1 LGHDT, CDR2 YNNKEL (reference sequence). CDR3 nucleotides: TGTGCCAGCAGCCAAGAGAGAAGCCTCAGGGACAATTACGAGCAGTACTCC. This codes for CASSQERSLRDNYEQYS.

J is TRBJ1-5 and V is TRBV30; D remains ambiguous. The CDR3 runs to 15 residues. Germline V gene data show CDR1 as GTSNPN and CDR2 as SVGIG (reference sequence). V was shortened by 0 bases and J by 0 bases, with 9 bases between the two germline ends. The CDR3 DNA sequence: TGTGCCTGGAGTGTAGCGGTAAATAGCAATCAGCCCCAGCATTTT. This translates into CAWSVAVNSNQPQHF.

V is TRBV7-2 and J is TRBJ2-1; 8 nucleotides agree with TRBD2. The V gene's germline CDR1 is SGHTA and CDR2 FQGNSA. The CDR3 runs 15 residues. The V gene end was trimmed by 5 bases and the J gene end by 3 bases; junction bases not matched to a gene: 6. The CDR3: CASSTPGLDYNEQFF. CDR3 bases: TGTGCCAGCAGCACGCCGGGACTAGACTACAATGAGCAGTTCTTC.

The chain uses TRBV30 and TRBJ1-4; 7 bases are a match to TRBD1. The CDR3 sequence is 16 residues long. Trimming at V came to 0 bases and at J to 2 bases, leaving 6 bases not matched to a gene. Germline V lookup: CDR1 GTSNPN, CDR2 SVGIG (reference sequence). The CDR3 loop reads CAWSVVPTGTNEKLFF. In DNA, the CDR3 is TGTGCCTGGAGTGTAGTTCCGACAGGGACTAATGAAAAACTGTTTTTT.

This clonotype was detected once. Just one base apart from a much larger clone, this may be a read error. This chain uses TRBV11-2 with TRBJ2-7; D is perhaps TRBD2 (6 bases). This CDR3 region has 16 residues. With 5 bases removed from V and 0 bases from J, the gap between germline ends came to 17 bases. The V gene's germline CDR1 is SGHAT and CDR2 FQNNGV. The CDR3 DNA follows: TGTGCCAGCAGCCAACGACTATCGGGAGCCTCCTACGAGCAGTACTTC. This gives the protein CASSQRLSGASYEQYF.